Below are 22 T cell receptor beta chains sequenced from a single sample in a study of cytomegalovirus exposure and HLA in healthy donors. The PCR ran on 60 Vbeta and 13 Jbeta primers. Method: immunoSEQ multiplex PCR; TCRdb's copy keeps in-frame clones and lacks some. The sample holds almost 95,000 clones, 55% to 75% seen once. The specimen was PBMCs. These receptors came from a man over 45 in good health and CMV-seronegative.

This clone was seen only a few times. CDR3 in amino acids: CSVEGQYSGANVLTF. The CDR3 DNA sequence: TGCAGCGTTGAAGGGCAGTACTCTGGGGCCAACGTCCTGACTTTC. The J gene is TRBJ2-6, the V gene TRBV29-1, with D uncertain. V was shortened by 1 base and J by 0 bases, with 7 bases between the two germline ends. In germline, CDR1 is SQVTM, CDR2 ANQGSEA. CDR3 length: 15 amino acids. Full variable domain (missing parts from reference TRBV29-1 and TRBJ2-6): SAVISQKPSRDICQRGTSLTIQCQVDSQVTMMFWYRQQPGQSLTLIATANQGSEATYESGFVIDKFPISRPNLTFSTLTVSNMSPEDSSIYLCSVEGQYSGANVLTFGAGSRLTVL.

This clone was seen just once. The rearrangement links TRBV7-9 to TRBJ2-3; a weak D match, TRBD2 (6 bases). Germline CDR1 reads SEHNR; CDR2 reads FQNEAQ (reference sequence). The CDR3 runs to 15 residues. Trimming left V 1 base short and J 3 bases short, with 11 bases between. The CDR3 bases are TGTGCCAGCAGCTTAGGGGCGGGACGGACAGATACGCAGTATTTT. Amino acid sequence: CASSLGAGRTDTQYF.

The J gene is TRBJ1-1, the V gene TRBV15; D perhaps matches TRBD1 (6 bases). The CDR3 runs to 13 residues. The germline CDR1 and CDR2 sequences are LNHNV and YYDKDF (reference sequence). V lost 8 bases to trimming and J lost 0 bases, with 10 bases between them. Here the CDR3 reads CATGQLLNTEAFF. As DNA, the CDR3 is TGTGCCACCGGACAGCTGCTGAACACTGAAGCTTTCTTT.

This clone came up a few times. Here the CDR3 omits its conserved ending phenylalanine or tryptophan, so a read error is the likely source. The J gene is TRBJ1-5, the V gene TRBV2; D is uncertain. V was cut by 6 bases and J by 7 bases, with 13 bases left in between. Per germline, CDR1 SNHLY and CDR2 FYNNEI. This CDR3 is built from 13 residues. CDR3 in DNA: TGTGCCAGCAGGGGCTTGGTTGGCCAGCCCCAGCATGTT. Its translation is CASRGLVGQPQHV.

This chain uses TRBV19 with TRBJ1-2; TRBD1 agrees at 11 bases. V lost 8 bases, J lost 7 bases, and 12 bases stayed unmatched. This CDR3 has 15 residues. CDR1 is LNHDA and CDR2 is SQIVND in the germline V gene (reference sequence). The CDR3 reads CASLGRDRGSGGYTF. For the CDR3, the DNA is TGTGCCAGTCTCGGCCGGGACAGGGGGTCGGGTGGCTACACCTTC.

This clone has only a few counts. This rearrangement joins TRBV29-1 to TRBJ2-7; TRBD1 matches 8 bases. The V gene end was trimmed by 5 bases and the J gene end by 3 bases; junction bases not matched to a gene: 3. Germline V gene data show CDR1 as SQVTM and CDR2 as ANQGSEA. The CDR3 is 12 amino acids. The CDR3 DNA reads TGCAGCGTTCTCGACAGGGGCTACGAGCAGTACTTC. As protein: CSVLDRGYEQYF.

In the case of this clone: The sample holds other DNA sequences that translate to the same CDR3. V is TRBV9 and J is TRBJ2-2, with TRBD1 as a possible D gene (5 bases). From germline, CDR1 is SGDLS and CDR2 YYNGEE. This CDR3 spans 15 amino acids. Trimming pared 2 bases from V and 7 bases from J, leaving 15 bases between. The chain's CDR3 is CASSVRQGSGGELFF. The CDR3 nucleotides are TGTGCCAGCAGCGTGAGGCAGGGATCGGGCGGGGAGCTGTTTTTT.

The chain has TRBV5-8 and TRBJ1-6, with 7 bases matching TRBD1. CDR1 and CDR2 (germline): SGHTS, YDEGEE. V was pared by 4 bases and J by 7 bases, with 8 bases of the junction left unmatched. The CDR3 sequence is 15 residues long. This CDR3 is CASSVSGTANSPLHF. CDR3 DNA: TGTGCCAGCAGCGTCTCCGGGACAGCGAATTCACCCCTCCACTTT.

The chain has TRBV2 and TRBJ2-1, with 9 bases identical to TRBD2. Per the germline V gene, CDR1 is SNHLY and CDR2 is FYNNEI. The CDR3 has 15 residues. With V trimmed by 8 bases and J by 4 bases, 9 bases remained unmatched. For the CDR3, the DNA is TGTGCCAGCGGACCTCCGGGACTAGCTTACAATGAGCAGTTCTTC. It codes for CASGPPGLAYNEQFF. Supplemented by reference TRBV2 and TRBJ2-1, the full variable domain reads EPEVTQTPSHQVTQMGQEVILRCVPISNHLYFYWYRQILGQKVEFLVSFYNNEISEKSEIFDDQFSVERPDGSNFTLKIRSTKLEDSAMYFCASGPPGLAYNEQFFGPGTRLTVL.

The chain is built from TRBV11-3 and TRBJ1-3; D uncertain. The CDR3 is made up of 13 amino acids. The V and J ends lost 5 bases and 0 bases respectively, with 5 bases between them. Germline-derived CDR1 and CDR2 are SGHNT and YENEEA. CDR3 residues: CASSAYSGNTIYF. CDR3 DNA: TGTGCCAGCAGCGCCTACTCTGGAAACACCATATATTTT.

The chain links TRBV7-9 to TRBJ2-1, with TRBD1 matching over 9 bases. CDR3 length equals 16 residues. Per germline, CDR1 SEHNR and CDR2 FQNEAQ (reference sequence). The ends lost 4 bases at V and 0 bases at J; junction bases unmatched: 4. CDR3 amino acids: CASSSMDRGSYNEQFF. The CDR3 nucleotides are TGTGCCAGCAGCTCCATGGACAGGGGCTCCTACAATGAGCAGTTCTTC.

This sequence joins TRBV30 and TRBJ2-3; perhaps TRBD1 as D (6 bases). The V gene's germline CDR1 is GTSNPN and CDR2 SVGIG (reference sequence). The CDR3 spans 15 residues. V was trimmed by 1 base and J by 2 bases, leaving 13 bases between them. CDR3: CAWSEAGTITDTQYF. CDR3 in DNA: TGTGCCTGGAGTGAAGCAGGGACAATCACAGATACGCAGTATTTT.

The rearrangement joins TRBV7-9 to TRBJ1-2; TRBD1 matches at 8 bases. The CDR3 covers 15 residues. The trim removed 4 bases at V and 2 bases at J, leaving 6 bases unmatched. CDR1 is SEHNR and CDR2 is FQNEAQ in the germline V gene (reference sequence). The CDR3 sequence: CASSSGQGTNYGYTF. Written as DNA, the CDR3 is TGTGCCAGCAGCTCCGGACAGGGAACGAACTATGGCTACACCTTC.

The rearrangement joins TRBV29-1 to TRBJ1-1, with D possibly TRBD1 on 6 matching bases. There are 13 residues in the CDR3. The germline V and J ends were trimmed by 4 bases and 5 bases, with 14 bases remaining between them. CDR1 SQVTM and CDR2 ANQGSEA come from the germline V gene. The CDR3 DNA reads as TGCAGCGTTGTCGTAAGGGGGGGGACTGAAGCTTTCTTT. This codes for CSVVVRGGTEAFF.

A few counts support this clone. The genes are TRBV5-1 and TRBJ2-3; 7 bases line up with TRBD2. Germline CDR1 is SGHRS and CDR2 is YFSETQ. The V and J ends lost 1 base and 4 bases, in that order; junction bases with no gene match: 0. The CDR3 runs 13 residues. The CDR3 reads CASSLTSADTQYF. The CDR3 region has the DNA TGCGCCAGCAGCTTGACTAGCGCAGATACGCAGTATTTT.

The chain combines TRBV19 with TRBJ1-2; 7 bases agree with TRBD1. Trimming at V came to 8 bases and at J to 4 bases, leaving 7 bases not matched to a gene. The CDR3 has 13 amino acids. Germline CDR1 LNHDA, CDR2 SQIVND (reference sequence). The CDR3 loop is CASAPGQSYGYTF. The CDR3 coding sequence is TGTGCCAGTGCACCGGGACAGAGCTATGGCTACACCTTC.

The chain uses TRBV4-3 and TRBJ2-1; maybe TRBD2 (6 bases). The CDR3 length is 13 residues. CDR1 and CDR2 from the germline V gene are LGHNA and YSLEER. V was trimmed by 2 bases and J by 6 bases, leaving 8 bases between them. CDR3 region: CASSQLTSNEQFF. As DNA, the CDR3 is TGCGCCAGCAGCCAATTGACTAGCAATGAGCAGTTCTTC.

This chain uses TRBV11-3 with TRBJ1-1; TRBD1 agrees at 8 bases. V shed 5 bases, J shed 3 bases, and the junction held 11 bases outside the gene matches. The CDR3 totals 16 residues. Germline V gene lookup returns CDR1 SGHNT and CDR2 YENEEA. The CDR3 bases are TGTGCCAGCAGCAGAGGACAGGGTGAAATTGACACTGAAGCTTTCTTT. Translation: CASSRGQGEIDTEAFF.

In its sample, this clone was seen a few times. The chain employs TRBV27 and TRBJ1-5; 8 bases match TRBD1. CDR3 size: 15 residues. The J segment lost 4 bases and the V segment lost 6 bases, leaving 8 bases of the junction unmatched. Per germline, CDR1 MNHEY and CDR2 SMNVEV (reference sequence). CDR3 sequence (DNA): TGTGCCAGCAGCCCACGGACAGGGTTTAATCAGCCCCAGCATTTT. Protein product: CASSPRTGFNQPQHF.

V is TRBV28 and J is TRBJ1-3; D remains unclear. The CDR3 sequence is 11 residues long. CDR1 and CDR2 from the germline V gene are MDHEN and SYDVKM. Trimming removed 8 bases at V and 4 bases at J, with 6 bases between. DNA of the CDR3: TGTGCCAGCGGGCTCGGAAACACCATATATTTT. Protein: CASGLGNTIYF.

The CDR3 region has the DNA TGTGCCAGCAGCCTCCTAGGACAGGGGGGACGAGCTTTCTTT. Amino acids: CASSLLGQGGRAFF. This chain links TRBV7-3 with TRBJ1-1; TRBD1 aligns across 10 bases. J was trimmed by 10 bases and V by 5 bases; bases with no gene match: 10. Germline assignment: CDR1 SGHTA and CDR2 FQGTGA. This CDR3 has 14 residues.

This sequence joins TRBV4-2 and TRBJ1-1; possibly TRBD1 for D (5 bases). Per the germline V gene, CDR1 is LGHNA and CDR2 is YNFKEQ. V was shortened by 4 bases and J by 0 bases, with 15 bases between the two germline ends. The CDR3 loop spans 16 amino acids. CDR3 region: CASSLQASELNTEAFF. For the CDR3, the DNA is TGTGCCAGCAGCCTACAGGCGTCCGAGCTGAACACTGAAGCTTTCTTT.